This T cell receptor beta chain emerged from a study of response to subunit inactivated influenza vaccine. As for this clonotype: Its antigen is unidentified.

The germline gives CDR1 DFQATT, CDR2 SNEGSKA (reference sequence). V was trimmed by 5 bases and J by 7 bases, leaving 17 bases between them. This CDR3 has 14 residues. Points from the study as a whole: The authors proposed limited new T cell recruitment per seasonal influenza vaccination.

A single record per CDR3 protein comes from TCRdb applying MiXCR to the RT-PCR reads. The repertoire holds hundreds of thousands of distinct CDR3 sequences, 16% seen once, with 3% in the top ten. Material: CD4+ T cells sorted from PBMCs, obtained less than 25 months after vaccination. The rearrangement joins TRBV20-1 to TRBJ1-4, with D possibly TRBD1 on 6 matching bases. This receptor was identified in a man between 50 and 70 years old who received an inactivated influenza vaccine. CDR3 protein: CSAPAGGLFEKLFF. In DNA form, the CDR3 reads TGCAGTGCTCCCGCCGGGGGGCTTTTTGAAAAACTGTTTTTT.